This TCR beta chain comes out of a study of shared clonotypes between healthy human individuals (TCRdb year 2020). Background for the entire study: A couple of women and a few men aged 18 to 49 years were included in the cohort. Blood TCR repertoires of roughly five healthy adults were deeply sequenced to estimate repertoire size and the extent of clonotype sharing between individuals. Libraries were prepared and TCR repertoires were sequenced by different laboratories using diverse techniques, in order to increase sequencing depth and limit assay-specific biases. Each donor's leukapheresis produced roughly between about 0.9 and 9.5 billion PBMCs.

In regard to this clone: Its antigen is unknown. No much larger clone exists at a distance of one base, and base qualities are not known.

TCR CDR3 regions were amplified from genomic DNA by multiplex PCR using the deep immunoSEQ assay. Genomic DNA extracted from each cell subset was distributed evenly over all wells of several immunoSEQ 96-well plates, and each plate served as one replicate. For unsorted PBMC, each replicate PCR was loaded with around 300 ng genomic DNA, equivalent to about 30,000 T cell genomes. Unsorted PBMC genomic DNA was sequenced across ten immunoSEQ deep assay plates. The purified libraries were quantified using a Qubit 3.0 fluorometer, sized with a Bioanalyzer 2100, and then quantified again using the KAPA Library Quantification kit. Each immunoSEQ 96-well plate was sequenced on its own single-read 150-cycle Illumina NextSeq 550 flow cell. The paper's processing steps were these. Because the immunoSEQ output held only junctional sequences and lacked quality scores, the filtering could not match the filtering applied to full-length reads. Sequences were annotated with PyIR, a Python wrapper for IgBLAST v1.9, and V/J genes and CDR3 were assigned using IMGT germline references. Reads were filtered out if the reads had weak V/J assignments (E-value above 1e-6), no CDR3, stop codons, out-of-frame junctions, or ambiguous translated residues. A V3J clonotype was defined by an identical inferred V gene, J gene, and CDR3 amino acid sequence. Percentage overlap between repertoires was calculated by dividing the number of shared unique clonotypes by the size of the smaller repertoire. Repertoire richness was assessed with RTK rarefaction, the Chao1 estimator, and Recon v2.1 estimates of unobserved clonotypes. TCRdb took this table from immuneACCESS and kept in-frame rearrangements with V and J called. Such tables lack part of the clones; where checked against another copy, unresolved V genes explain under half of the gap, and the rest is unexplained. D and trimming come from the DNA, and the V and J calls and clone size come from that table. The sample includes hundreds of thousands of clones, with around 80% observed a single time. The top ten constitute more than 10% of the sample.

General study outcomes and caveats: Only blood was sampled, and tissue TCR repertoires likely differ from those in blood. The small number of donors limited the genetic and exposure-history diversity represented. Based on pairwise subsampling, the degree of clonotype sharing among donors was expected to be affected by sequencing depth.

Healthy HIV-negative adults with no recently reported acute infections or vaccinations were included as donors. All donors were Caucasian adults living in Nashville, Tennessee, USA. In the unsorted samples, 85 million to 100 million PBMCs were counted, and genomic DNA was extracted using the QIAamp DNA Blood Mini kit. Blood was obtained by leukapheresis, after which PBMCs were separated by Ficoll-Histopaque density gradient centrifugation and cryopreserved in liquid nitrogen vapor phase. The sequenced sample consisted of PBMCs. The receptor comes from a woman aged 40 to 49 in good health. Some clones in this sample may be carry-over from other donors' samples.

In nucleotide form, the sequence is TGTGCCAGCAGAATCATCGACGGCAGGGGGCGAAGGAGCTCCTACAATGAGCAGTTCTTC. Translated, it reads CASRIIDGRGRRSSYNEQFF. This chain joins TRBV28 to TRBJ2-1, with 8 middle bases fitting TRBD1. From the germline V gene, CDR1 is MDHEN and CDR2 is SYDVKM. The cysteine opens and the phenylalanine closes a CDR3 of 20 amino acids. The only DNA kept is the CDR3, 60 bases in frame from the first base. V has 6 bases trimmed and J has 0 bases trimmed; junction bases matching no gene number 19.